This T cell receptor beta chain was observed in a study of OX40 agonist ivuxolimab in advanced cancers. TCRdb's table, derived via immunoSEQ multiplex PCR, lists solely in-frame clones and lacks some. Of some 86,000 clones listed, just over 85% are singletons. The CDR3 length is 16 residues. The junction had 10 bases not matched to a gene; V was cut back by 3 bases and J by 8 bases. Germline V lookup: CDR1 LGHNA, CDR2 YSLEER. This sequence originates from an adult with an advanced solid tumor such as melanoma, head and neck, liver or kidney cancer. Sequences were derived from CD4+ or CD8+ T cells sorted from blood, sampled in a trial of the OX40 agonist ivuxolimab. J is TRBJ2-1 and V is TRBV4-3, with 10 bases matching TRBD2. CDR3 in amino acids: CASSQEVAGGSDEQFF. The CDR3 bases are TGCGCCAGCAGCCAGGAAGTAGCGGGAGGTTCGGATGAGCAGTTCTTC.